The clone carrying this TCR beta chain was detected many times. Its antigen is unknown. The CDR3 is 13 amino acids. V lost 2 bases and J 3 bases, leaving 7 bases between the germline ends. Germline V CDR1 and CDR2: LGHDT, YNNKEL (reference sequence). Construction of the TCR beta libraries employed iRepertoire HTBI primers in conjunction with Arm-PCR of CDR3 regions. TCRdb used MiXCR to reprocess the multiplex PCR reads, holding one entry per CDR3 protein. This table has 350,000 to 450,000 distinct CDR3 sequences, about a fifth appearing once. The sample comes from a study of regulatory T cells in long-lasting Graves disease. Whole-study context: To qualify as persistent, Graves' disease required over 5 years of antithyroid drugs with positive TSH receptor antibodies.

Notes on the study in general: Newly diagnosed disease favored TRBV20-1 and TRBJ2-1 over persistent disease.

Time point reported: persistent/refractory GD, antithyroid drugs over 5 years with positive TRAb. TCR sequences were obtained from RNA taken from PBMCs. This sequence was found in a female donor with Graves disease. The sample in question was peripheral blood mononuclear cells (PBMCs), obtained when the disease was refractory, from a patient treated with antithyroid drugs. The V gene is TRBV3-1, the J gene TRBJ1-2; no clear D. The CDR3 loop reads CASSQIGDYGYTF. The DNA of the CDR3 is TGTGCCAGCAGCCAAATAGGAGACTATGGCTACACCTTC.